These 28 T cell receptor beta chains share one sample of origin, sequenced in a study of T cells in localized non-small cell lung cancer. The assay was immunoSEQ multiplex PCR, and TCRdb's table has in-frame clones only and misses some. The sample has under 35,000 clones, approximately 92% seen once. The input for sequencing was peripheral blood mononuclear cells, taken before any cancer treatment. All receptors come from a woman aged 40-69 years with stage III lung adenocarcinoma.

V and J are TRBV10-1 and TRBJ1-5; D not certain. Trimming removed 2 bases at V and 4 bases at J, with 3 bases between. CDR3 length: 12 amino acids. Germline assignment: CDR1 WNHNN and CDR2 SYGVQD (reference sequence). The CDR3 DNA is TGCGCCAGCAGTGAGCCGAATCAGCCCCAGCATTTT. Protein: CASSEPNQPQHF.

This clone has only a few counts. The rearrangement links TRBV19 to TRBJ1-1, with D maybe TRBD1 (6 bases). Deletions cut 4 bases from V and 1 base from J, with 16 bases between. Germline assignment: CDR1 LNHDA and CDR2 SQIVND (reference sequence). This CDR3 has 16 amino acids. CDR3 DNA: TGTGCCAGTAGTACCGCACAGGGAAGGGAGAACACTGAAGCTTTCTTT. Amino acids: CASSTAQGRENTEAFF.

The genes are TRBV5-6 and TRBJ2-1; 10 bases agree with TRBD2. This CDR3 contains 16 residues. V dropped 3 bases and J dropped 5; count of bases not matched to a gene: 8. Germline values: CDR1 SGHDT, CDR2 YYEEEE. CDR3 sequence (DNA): TGTGCCAGCAGCTGGTTACTAGCGGGGAAAGACAATGAGCAGTTCTTC. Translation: CASSWLLAGKDNEQFF.

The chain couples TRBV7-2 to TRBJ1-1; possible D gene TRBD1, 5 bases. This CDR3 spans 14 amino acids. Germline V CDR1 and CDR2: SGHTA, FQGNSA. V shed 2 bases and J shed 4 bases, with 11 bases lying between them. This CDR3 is CASSLLEGLTEAFF. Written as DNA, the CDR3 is TGTGCCAGCAGCTTATTAGAGGGACTCACTGAAGCTTTCTTT.

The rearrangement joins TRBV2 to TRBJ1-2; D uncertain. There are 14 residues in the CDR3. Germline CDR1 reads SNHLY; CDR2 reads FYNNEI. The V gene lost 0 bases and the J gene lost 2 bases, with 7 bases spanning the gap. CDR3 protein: CASSEASGNYGYTF. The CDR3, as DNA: TGTGCCAGCAGTGAAGCGTCCGGGAACTATGGCTACACCTTC.

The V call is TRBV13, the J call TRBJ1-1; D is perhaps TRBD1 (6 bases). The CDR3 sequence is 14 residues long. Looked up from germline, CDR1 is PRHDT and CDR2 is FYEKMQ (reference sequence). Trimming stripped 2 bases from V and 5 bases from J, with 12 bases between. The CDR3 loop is CASSLLQGGTEAFF. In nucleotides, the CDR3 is TGTGCCAGCAGCTTATTACAGGGTGGGACTGAAGCTTTCTTT.

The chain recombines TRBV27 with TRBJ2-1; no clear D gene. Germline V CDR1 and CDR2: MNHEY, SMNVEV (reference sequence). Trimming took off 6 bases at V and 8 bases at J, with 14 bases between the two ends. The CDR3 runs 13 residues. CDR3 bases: TGTGCCAGCAGCCCGCCTAGTTCGGATGAGCAGTTCTTC. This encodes CASSPPSSDEQFF.

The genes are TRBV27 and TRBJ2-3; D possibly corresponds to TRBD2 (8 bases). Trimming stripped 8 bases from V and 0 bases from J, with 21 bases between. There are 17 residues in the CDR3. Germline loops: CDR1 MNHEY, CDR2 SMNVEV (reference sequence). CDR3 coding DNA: TGTGCCAGCGCAGGGGGTAGCGGGGCTCCTAGCACAGATACGCAGTATTTT. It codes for CASAGGSGAPSTDTQYF.

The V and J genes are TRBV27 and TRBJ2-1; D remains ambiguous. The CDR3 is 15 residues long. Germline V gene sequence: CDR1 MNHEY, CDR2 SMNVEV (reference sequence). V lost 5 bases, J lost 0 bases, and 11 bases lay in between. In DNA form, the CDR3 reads TGTGCCAGCAGTATAGACGGAAGCTCCTACAATGAGCAGTTCTTC. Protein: CASSIDGSSYNEQFF.

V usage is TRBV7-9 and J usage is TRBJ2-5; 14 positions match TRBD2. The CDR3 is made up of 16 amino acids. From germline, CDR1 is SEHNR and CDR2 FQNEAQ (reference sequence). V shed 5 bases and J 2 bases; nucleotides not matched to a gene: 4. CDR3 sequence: CASSLGTSGGQETQYF. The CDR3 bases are TGTGCCAGCAGCCTAGGGACTAGCGGGGGACAAGAGACCCAGTACTTC.

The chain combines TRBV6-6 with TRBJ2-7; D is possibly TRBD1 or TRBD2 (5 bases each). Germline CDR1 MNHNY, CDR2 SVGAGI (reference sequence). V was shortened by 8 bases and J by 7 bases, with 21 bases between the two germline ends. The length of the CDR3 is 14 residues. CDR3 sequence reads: CASGSRGARGEQYF. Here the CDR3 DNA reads TGTGCCAGCGGATCGAGAGGGGCAAGAGGGGAGCAGTACTTC.

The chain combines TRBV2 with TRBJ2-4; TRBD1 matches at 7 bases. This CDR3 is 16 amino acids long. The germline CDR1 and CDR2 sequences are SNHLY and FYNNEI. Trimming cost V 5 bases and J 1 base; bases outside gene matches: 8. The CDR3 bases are TGTGCCAGCAGTCGCAGACAGGGTCTGGCCAAAAACATTCAGTACTTC. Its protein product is CASSRRQGLAKNIQYF.

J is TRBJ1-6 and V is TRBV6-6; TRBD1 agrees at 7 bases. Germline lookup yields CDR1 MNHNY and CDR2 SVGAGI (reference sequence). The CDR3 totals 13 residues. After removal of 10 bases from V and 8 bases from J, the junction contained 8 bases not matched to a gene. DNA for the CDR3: TGTGCCACCCACAGGGGTTCAGATTCACCCCTCCACTTT. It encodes CATHRGSDSPLHF.

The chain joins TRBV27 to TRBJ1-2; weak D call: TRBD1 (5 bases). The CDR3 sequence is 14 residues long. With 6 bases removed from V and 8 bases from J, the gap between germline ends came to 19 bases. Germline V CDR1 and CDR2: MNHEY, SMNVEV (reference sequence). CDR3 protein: CASRAQALVGGYTF. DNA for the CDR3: TGTGCCAGCAGGGCACAGGCCCTAGTGGGGGGCTACACCTTC.

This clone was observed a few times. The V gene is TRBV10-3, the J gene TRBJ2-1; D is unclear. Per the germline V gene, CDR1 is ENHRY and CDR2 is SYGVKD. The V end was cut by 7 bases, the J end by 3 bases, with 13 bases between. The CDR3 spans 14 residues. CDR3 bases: TGTGCCATCAAATACTCCCCCGTCTACAATGAGCAGTTCTTC. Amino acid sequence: CAIKYSPVYNEQFF.

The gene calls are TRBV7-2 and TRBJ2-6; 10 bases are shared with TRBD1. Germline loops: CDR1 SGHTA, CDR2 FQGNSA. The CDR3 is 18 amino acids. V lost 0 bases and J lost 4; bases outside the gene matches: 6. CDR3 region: CASSLADRGVAGANVLTF. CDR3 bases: TGTGCCAGCAGCTTAGCGGACAGGGGGGTTGCAGGGGCCAACGTCCTGACTTTC.

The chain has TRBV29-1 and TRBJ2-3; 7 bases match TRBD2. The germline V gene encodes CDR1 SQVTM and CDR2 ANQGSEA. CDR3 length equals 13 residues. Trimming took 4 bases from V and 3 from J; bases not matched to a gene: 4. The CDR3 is CSVGGGRTDTQYF. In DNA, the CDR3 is TGCAGCGTTGGGGGGGGAAGGACAGATACGCAGTATTTT.

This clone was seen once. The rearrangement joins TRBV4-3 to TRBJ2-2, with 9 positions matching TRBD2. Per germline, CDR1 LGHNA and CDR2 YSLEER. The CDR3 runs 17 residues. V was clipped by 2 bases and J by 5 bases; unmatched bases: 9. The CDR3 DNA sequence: TGCGCCAGCAGCCAACCGCCTATAGCGGGAGTTACCGGGGAGCTGTTTTTT. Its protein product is CASSQPPIAGVTGELFF.

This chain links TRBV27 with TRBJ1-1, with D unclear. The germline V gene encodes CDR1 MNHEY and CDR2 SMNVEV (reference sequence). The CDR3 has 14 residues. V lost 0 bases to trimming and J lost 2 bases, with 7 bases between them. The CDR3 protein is CASSLSSGNTEAFF. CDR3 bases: TGTGCCAGCAGTTTATCATCCGGAAACACTGAAGCTTTCTTT.

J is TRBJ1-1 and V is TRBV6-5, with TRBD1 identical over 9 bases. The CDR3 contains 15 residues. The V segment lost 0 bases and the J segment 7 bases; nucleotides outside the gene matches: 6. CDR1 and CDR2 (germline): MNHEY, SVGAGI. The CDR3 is CASSYSGTGFFEAFF. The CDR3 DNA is TGTGCCAGCAGTTACTCAGGGACAGGGTTTTTTGAAGCTTTCTTT.

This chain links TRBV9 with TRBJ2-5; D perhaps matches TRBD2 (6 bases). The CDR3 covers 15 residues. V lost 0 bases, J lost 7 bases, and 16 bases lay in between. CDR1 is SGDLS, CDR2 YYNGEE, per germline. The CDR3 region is CASSVGAGGTGTQYF. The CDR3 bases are TGTGCCAGCAGCGTAGGAGCAGGCGGGACGGGGACCCAGTACTTC.

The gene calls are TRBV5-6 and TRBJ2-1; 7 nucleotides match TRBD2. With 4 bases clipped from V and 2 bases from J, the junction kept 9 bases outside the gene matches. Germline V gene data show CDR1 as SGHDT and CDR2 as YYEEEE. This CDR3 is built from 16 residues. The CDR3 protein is CASSHYRDYPYNEQFF. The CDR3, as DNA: TGTGCCAGCAGCCATTACCGGGACTACCCCTACAATGAGCAGTTCTTC.

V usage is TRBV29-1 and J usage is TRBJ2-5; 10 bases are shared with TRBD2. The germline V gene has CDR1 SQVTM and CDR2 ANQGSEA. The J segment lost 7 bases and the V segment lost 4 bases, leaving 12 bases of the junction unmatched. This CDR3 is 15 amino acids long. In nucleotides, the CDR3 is TGCAGCGTTGTCTTCACCGGGACTAGCGTCGGGACCCAGTACTTC. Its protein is CSVVFTGTSVGTQYF.

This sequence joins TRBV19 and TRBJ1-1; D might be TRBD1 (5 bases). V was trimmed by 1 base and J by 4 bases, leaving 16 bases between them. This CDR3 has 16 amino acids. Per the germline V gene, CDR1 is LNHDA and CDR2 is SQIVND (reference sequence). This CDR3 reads CASSIGEGVGSTEAFF. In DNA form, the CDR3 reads TGTGCCAGTAGTATAGGGGAAGGGGTGGGTAGCACTGAAGCTTTCTTT.

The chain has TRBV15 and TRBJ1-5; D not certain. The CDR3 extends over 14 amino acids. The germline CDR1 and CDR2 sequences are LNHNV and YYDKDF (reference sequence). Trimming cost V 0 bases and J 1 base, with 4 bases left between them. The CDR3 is CATSREGSNQPQHF. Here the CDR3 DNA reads TGTGCCACCAGCAGAGAGGGGAGCAATCAGCCCCAGCATTTT.

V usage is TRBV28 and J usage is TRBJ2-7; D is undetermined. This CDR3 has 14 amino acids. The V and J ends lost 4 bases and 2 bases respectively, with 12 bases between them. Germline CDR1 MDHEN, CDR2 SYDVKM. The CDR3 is CASSSYGYPYEQYF. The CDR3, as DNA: TGTGCCAGCAGTTCATACGGCTACCCCTACGAGCAGTACTTC.

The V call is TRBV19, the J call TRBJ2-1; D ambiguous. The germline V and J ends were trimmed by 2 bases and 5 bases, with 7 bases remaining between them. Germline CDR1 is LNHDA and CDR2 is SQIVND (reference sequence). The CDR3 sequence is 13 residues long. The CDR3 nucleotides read TGTGCCAGTAGTATAAATACGGACAATGAGCAGTTCTTC. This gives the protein CASSINTDNEQFF.

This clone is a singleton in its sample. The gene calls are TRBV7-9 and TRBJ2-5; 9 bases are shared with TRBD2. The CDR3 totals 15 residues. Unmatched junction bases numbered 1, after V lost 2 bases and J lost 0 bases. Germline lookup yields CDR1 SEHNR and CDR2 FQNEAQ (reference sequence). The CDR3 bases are TGTGCCAGCAGCTTAAGCGGGGGGTACCAAGAGACCCAGTACTTC. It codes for CASSLSGGYQETQYF.